The 22 T cell receptor beta chains below all came from one sample that was sequenced in a study of cytomegalovirus exposure and HLA in healthy donors. TCRdb's table, derived via immunoSEQ multiplex PCR, lists solely in-frame clones and lacks some. The table includes 95,000 to 150,000 clones, around nine tenths detected once. Material for sequencing was PBMCs. The receptors were sampled from a young woman in good health and CMV-seronegative.

V is TRBV6-5 and J is TRBJ2-5, with D possibly being TRBD2 (6 bases). Deletions cut 0 bases from V and 3 bases from J, with 14 bases between. Per germline, CDR1 MNHEY and CDR2 SVGAGI. This CDR3 is built from 16 residues. In nucleotides, the CDR3 is TGTGCCAGCAGTTACTCGGGAGGCGGGGTCGAAGAGACCCAGTACTTC. It yields the protein CASSYSGGGVEETQYF.

The chain is built from TRBV6-6 and TRBJ1-2; 7 bases fit TRBD1. Germline CDR1 and CDR2: MNHNY and SVGAGI (reference sequence). The CDR3 is made up of 13 amino acids. The V and J ends lost 7 bases and 10 bases, in that order; junction bases with no gene match: 12. CDR3 nucleotide sequence: TGTGCCAGCAACGAGGGATCCGGGACAGACTACACCTTC. This encodes CASNEGSGTDYTF.

The CDR3 region has the DNA TGTGCCAGTCGGCGGGGGGAGACCTCCTACAATGAGCAGTTCTTC. Encoded protein: CASRRGETSYNEQFF. The rearrangement joins TRBV19 to TRBJ2-1; 8 bases map to TRBD2. Looked up from germline, CDR1 is LNHDA and CDR2 is SQIVND (reference sequence). Unmatched junction bases numbered 6, after V lost 8 bases and J lost 0 bases. CDR3 length: 15 residues.

This clone has a single count. This chain joins TRBV19 and TRBJ1-4; 9 bases agree with TRBD1. The CDR3 length is 14 residues. Germline CDR1 and CDR2: LNHDA and SQIVND (reference sequence). The junction had 6 bases not matched to a gene; V was cut back by 5 bases and J by 8 bases. This CDR3 reads CASSFGTGYEKLFF. CDR3 in DNA: TGTGCCAGTAGTTTCGGGACAGGGTACGAAAAACTGTTTTTT.

Notes on this clone: The sample contains more than one DNA sequence encoding this CDR3. This chain connects TRBV19 to TRBJ2-7; maybe TRBD1 (5 bases). The CDR3 totals 13 residues. Trimming took off 4 bases at V and 1 base at J, with 8 bases between the two ends. CDR1 is LNHDA, CDR2 SQIVND, per germline (reference sequence). Here the CDR3 reads CASSRGLSYEQYF. The CDR3 DNA is TGTGCCAGTAGTAGGGGCCTTTCCTACGAGCAGTACTTC.

The J gene is TRBJ2-7, the V gene TRBV19; 7 positions agree with TRBD1. The length of the CDR3 is 11 residues. Germline CDR1 LNHDA, CDR2 SQIVND (reference sequence). J was trimmed by 9 bases and V by 5 bases; bases with no gene match: 4. CDR3 sequence: CASSQGVVQYF. The CDR3 nucleotides read TGTGCCAGTAGTCAGGGGGTGGTGCAGTACTTC.

The rearrangement links TRBV4-2 to TRBJ2-1; possible D gene TRBD2, 6 bases. Germline V gene sequence: CDR1 LGHNA, CDR2 YNFKEQ. Trimming left V 4 bases short and J 5 bases short, with 21 bases between. The CDR3 spans 17 residues. The CDR3, as DNA: TGTGCCAGCAGCCTAATGCCCCTAGTAGCGGAGGACAATGAGCAGTTCTTC. Translated: CASSLMPLVAEDNEQFF.

This clone has a handful of counts. The gene calls are TRBV4-2 and TRBJ1-2, with D unresolved. The ends were cut back, 3 bases at V and 4 bases at J, with 9 bases in the middle. This CDR3 has 13 residues. Germline loops: CDR1 LGHNA, CDR2 YNFKEQ. The CDR3 DNA reads as TGTGCCAGCAGCCAGGCGGAAACCTATGGCTACACCTTC. Protein sequence: CASSQAETYGYTF.

The J gene is TRBJ1-2, the V gene TRBV29-1, with TRBD1 identical over 8 bases. CDR1 and CDR2 from the germline V gene are SQVTM and ANQGSEA. The V segment lost 6 bases and the J segment 4 bases; nucleotides outside the gene matches: 10. The CDR3 length is 14 residues. In DNA form, the CDR3 reads TGCAGCGTGCCGACAGGGGCCGAAGGCTATGGCTACACCTTC. Translating it yields CSVPTGAEGYGYTF. Combining the CDR3 with reference TRBV29-1 and TRBJ1-2 gives the whole variable domain SAVISQKPSRDICQRGTSLTIQCQVDSQVTMMFWYRQQPGQSLTLIATANQGSEATYESGFVIDKFPISRPNLTFSTLTVSNMSPEDSSIYLCSVPTGAEGYGYTFGSGTRLTVV.

This chain links TRBV30 with TRBJ1-2, with TRBD1 matching 8 bases. Per germline, CDR1 GTSNPN and CDR2 SVGIG (reference sequence). CDR3 length: 14 amino acids. Losses at the gene ends were 1 base for V and 0 bases for J; bases not matched to a gene: 1. CDR3 DNA: TGTGCCTGGAGTGAGGGACAGGCTAACTATGGCTACACCTTC. This sequence encodes CAWSEGQANYGYTF.

The genes are TRBV5-4 and TRBJ2-5, with D unresolved. V was trimmed by 2 bases and J by 2 bases, leaving 10 bases between them. The CDR3 covers 14 residues. Germline lookup yields CDR1 SGHNT and CDR2 YYREEE (reference sequence). CDR3 residues: CASSFGGPQETQYF. Written as DNA, the CDR3 is TGTGCCAGCAGCTTCGGCGGCCCGCAAGAGACCCAGTACTTC.

The gene calls are TRBV9 and TRBJ2-1; 14 nucleotides line up with TRBD2. The germline CDR1 and CDR2 sequences are SGDLS and YYNGEE. The V and J ends lost 4 bases and 5 bases, in that order; junction bases with no gene match: 8. This CDR3 has 17 amino acids. This CDR3 is CASSPRLAGGPDNEQFF. The CDR3 DNA follows: TGTGCCAGCAGCCCTAGACTAGCGGGAGGGCCAGACAATGAGCAGTTCTTC.

The chain joins TRBV11-2 to TRBJ2-7, with 9 bases aligning to TRBD1. The CDR3 covers 16 residues. Germline trimming cut 5 bases from V and 6 bases from J; bases unmatched to any gene: 14. Germline assignment: CDR1 SGHAT and CDR2 FQNNGV. The CDR3 DNA sequence: TGTGCCAGCAGCCCCCGGTGGCGGGACAGGGTGATCGAGCAGTACTTC. Residues: CASSPRWRDRVIEQYF.

This chain links TRBV20-1 with TRBJ1-1; maybe TRBD1 (5 bases). The CDR3 length is 11 residues. Trimming left V 6 bases short and J 7 bases short, with 12 bases between. Per germline, CDR1 DFQATT and CDR2 SNEGSKA (reference sequence). DNA of the CDR3: TGCAGTGCGCACCGACAGCTTGAAGCTTTCTTT. As protein: CSAHRQLEAFF.

This chain links TRBV7-9 with TRBJ1-5; weak D call: TRBD1 (5 bases). This CDR3 contains 16 residues. Germline CDR1 and CDR2: SEHNR and FQNEAQ (reference sequence). V was pared by 1 base and J by 2 bases, with 12 bases between. CDR3 nucleotides: TGTGCCAGCAGCTTAGTGGGGGGTGGCCGCAATCAGCCCCAGCATTTT. Translated: CASSLVGGGRNQPQHF.

J is TRBJ2-3 and V is TRBV4-1; D ambiguous. The CDR3 is 14 amino acids. The V gene's germline CDR1 is MGHRA and CDR2 YSYEKL. Trimming removed 1 base at V and 2 bases at J, with 7 bases between. The CDR3 nucleotides are TGCGCCAGCAGCCAAGTTAGTACCACAGATACGCAGTATTTT. It is translated as CASSQVSTTDTQYF.

The J gene is TRBJ2-3, the V gene TRBV5-6; 9 positions match TRBD2. J was trimmed by 3 bases and V by 2 bases; bases with no gene match: 7. The germline CDR1 and CDR2 sequences are SGHDT and YYEEEE. CDR3 length: 16 residues. CDR3: CASSLLAGELTDTQYF. In DNA, the CDR3 is TGTGCCAGCAGCTTATTAGCGGGGGAGTTGACAGATACGCAGTATTTT.

Only a few counts were recorded for this clone. The V call is TRBV10-3, the J call TRBJ1-2; D remains ambiguous. Deletions cut 0 bases from V and 6 bases from J, with 8 bases between. The CDR3 sequence is 13 residues long. Germline V CDR1 and CDR2: ENHRY, SYGVKD. CDR3 in DNA: TGTGCCATCAGTGAGTCCCGGTCTAATGGCTACACCTTC. This translates into CAISESRSNGYTF.

This sequence joins TRBV2 and TRBJ2-1; D is possibly TRBD2 (6 bases). This CDR3 spans 13 amino acids. Germline V gene sequence: CDR1 SNHLY, CDR2 FYNNEI. Between the trimmed V and J ends, which lost 6 bases and 0 bases, there was a span of 6 bases. Written as DNA, the CDR3 is TGTGCCAGCAGCGGGAGCTCCTACAATGAGCAGTTCTTC. The encoded protein is CASSGSSYNEQFF.

The rearrangement links TRBV5-6 to TRBJ1-1, with 7 bases fitting TRBD1. CDR3 length: 15 residues. CDR1 and CDR2 from the germline V gene are SGHDT and YYEEEE. The trim removed 4 bases at V and 0 bases at J, leaving 6 bases unmatched. The DNA for the CDR3 is TGTGCCAGCAGCATCCCCGGGACAGTGAACACTGAAGCTTTCTTT. Translating it yields CASSIPGTVNTEAFF.

This rearrangement joins TRBV23-1 to TRBJ2-7; 8 bases are shared with TRBD2. TRBV23-1 is known as an ORF, though its function is uncertain. The CDR3 extends over 15 amino acids. V shed 2 bases and J 2 bases; nucleotides not matched to a gene: 5. The CDR3 bases are TGCGCCAGCAGTCAAAAGCGGGAGACGGCCTACGAGCAGTACTTC. It codes for CASSQKRETAYEQYF.

Remarks on this clone: The same CDR3 can be traced to other DNA sequences in this sample. The chain carries TRBV9 and TRBJ2-7; TRBD1 agrees at 8 bases. The CDR3 has 14 amino acids. V lost 4 bases to trimming and J lost 1 base; unmatched junction nucleotides: 4. Germline V gene lookup returns CDR1 SGDLS and CDR2 YYNGEE. The CDR3 spells CASSLGTGSYEQYF. Written as DNA, the CDR3 is TGTGCCAGCAGCCTGGGGACAGGTTCCTACGAGCAGTACTTC.